These 15 T cell receptor beta chains came from one sample sequenced in a study of regulatory T cells in long-lasting Graves disease. Arm-PCR with iRepertoire HTBI primers amplified the CDR3 regions for these TCR beta libraries. TCRdb re-analysed the multiplex PCR reads in MiXCR, keeping a single row per CDR3 protein. The sample includes 550,000 to 600,000 distinct CDR3 sequences, more than 15% of them seen just once. Time point described: newly diagnosed GD, antithyroid drugs for less than 3 months. PBMC-derived RNA was used for the TCR library. This sample also appeared in a second study, on T cells in Graves' hyperthyroidism and ophthalmopathy.

Specimen: peripheral blood mononuclear cells (PBMCs), collected at new diagnosis, from a patient treated with antithyroid drugs. These receptors came from a man aged 18 to 29 with Graves disease.

In the case of this clonotype: With a much larger clone just one base away, this may be a read error. The CDR3 DNA sequence: TGTGCCAGCAGTCCCTACAGGGGCCAGAACACAGATACGCAGTATTTT. Protein product: CASSPYRGQNTDTQYF. This chain links TRBV6-1 with TRBJ2-3; 7 bases agree with TRBD1. The germline V gene encodes CDR1 MNHNS and CDR2 SASEGT. This CDR3 region has 16 residues. The J segment lost 2 bases and the V segment lost 5 bases, leaving 10 bases of the junction unmatched.

This clonotype has just one count. The V call is TRBV12-3 or TRBV12-4, the J call TRBJ2-5, with 11 bases matching TRBD2. Unmatched junction bases numbered 12, after V lost 2 bases and J lost 4 bases. The CDR3 extends over 18 amino acids. CDR3 loop: CASSLSRSLAGGSETQYF. The CDR3 region has the DNA TGTGCCAGCAGTTTAAGTAGGTCTCTAGCGGGAGGTTCAGAGACCCAGTACTTC.

V and J are TRBV5-6 and TRBJ1-1; a weak D match, TRBD1 (6 bases). CDR3 length equals 18 residues. The V gene lost 0 bases and the J gene lost 0 bases, with 18 bases spanning the gap. Germline CDR1 and CDR2: SGHDT and YYEEEE. CDR3 in amino acids: CASSLVGEGTLMNTEAFF. DNA of the CDR3: TGTGCCAGCAGCTTGGTGGGAGAGGGGACACTGATGAACACTGAAGCTTTCTTT.

This clonotype was counted a few times. This chain connects TRBV4-1 to TRBJ2-3, with a tentative D call TRBD2 (5 bases). The ends were cut back, 6 bases at V and 6 bases at J, with 7 bases in the middle. Per the germline V gene, CDR1 is MGHRA and CDR2 is YSYEKL. CDR3 length: 11 amino acids. The CDR3 loop is CASRGVDTQYF. CDR3 DNA sequence: TGCGCCAGCAGGGGAGTGGATACGCAGTATTTT.

This clonotype was detected many times. The rearrangement joins TRBV3-1 to TRBJ1-1; D uncertain. CDR3 length: 12 residues. Per germline, CDR1 LGHDT and CDR2 YNNKEL (reference sequence). With 0 bases removed from V and 9 bases from J, the gap between germline ends came to 8 bases. The CDR3 nucleotides are TGTGCCAGCAGCCAAGACCAGAAGAAAGCTTTCTTT. The encoded protein is CASSQDQKKAFF.

In this sample, this clonotype turned up a few times. V gene TRBV20-1 combines with J gene TRBJ1-4, with 7 bases fitting TRBD1. The CDR3 has 13 amino acids. Unmatched junction bases numbered 5, after V lost 5 bases and J lost 5 bases. Germline CDR1 and CDR2: DFQATT and SNEGSKA (reference sequence). Here the CDR3 reads CSAEAGGNEKLFF. CDR3 sequence (DNA): TGCAGTGCTGAAGCAGGGGGGAATGAAAAACTGTTTTTT.

To note about this clonotype: A much larger clone differs from this one at a single base, so this may be a read error. The chain couples TRBV2 to TRBJ2-3, with no clear D. CDR1 is SNHLY and CDR2 is FYNNEI in the germline V gene. The CDR3 covers 13 residues. Trimming removed 8 bases from V and 14 bases from J, with 23 bases in between. CDR3 protein: CASRDTFAMPPYF. CDR3 nucleotides: TGTGCCAGCCGAGACACATTTGCCATGCCCCCGTATTTT.

The genes are TRBV5-1 and TRBJ2-2, with 11 positions matching TRBD1. Germline trimming cut 4 bases from V and 4 bases from J; bases unmatched to any gene: 6. The CDR3 extends over 16 amino acids. CDR1 is SGHRS, CDR2 YFSETQ, per germline. The CDR3 nucleotides read TGCGCCAGCAGCCTCTCGGACAGGGGGCTCACCGGGGAGCTGTTTTTT. Translation: CASSLSDRGLTGELFF.

As concerns this clonotype: Relative to the germline gene, one junction end is altered; a read error may explain this. The chain joins TRBV20-1 to TRBJ1-2; D is ambiguous. The CDR3 runs to 12 residues. Germline V gene sequence: CDR1 DFQATT, CDR2 SNEGSKA (reference sequence). The CDR3, as DNA: TGCAGTGCTAGAGGCACCGGGCAGGTTGGGGCCTTC. Translated: CSARGTGQVGAF.

CDR3 nucleotide sequence: TGTGCCAGCAGTGTAGCAGGGACTTGGGGGTACGAGCAGTACTTC. It codes for CASSVAGTWGYEQYF. The chain has TRBV27 and TRBJ2-7; possible D gene TRBD2, 6 bases. Germline CDR1 and CDR2: MNHEY and SMNVEV (reference sequence). Trimming removed 5 bases from V and 4 bases from J, with 18 bases in between. CDR3 length: 15 amino acids.

Regarding this clonotype: A much larger clone lies a single base off, so this may be a read error. The chain couples TRBV12-3 or TRBV12-4 to TRBJ1-3; maybe TRBD1 (5 bases). The CDR3 is 13 residues long. Trimming removed 3 bases at V and 8 bases at J, with 11 bases between. The DNA of the CDR3 is TGTGCCAGCAGTTTGGGGGGGGGAGACACCATATATTTT. Its translation is CASSLGGGDTIYF.

This clonotype was detected a few times. A far larger clone lies a single base away; this is likely a read error. The rearrangement links TRBV28 to TRBJ2-5; the D gene is possibly TRBD2 (6 bases). Germline CDR1 and CDR2: MDHEN and SYDVKM. CDR3 length equals 13 residues. The CDR3, as DNA: TGTGCCGGCAGTTTGGGGGGTCGAGAGACCCAGTACTTC. The encoded protein is CAGSLGGRETQYF.

In this sample, this clonotype turned up many times. The rearrangement uses TRBV28 and TRBJ1-1, with D maybe TRBD1 (5 bases). CDR3 length: 15 amino acids. Trimming shortened V by 3 bases and J by 4 bases, and 15 bases separated the two germline ends. Germline V lookup: CDR1 MDHEN, CDR2 SYDVKM. This CDR3 reads CASSFTGTLGTEAFF. In nucleotides, the CDR3 is TGTGCCAGCAGTTTTACCGGGACGCTCGGCACTGAAGCTTTCTTT.

This clonotype was seen at least ten times. The chain has TRBV6-1 and TRBJ2-5; D perhaps matches TRBD2 (7 bases). CDR1 is MNHNS and CDR2 is SASEGT in the germline V gene. Between the trimmed V and J ends, which lost 7 bases and 3 bases, there was a span of 21 bases. The CDR3 is 16 amino acids. The CDR3 sequence is CASTITGAAGEETQYF. As DNA, the CDR3 is TGTGCCAGCACCATAACGGGGGCGGCGGGAGAAGAGACCCAGTACTTC.

There are a few counts of this clonotype. The CDR3 nucleotides read TGTGCCAGCAGTTACGGACTAGCGGGAGCCCCCGGGGAGCTGTTTTTT. It encodes CASSYGLAGAPGELFF. The V and J genes are TRBV6-5 and TRBJ2-2, with TRBD2 identical over 13 bases. CDR3 length: 16 residues. CDR1 is MNHEY and CDR2 is SVGAGI in the germline V gene. The V and J ends lost 2 bases and 6 bases, in that order; junction bases with no gene match: 3.